These 16 T cell receptor beta chains came from one sample sequenced in a study of siplizumab effects on memory and regulatory T cells (dated by TCRdb to about 2019). Library preparation used the immunoSEQ multiplex PCR assay. The table comes from immuneACCESS by way of TCRdb, which keeps in-frame sequences with V and J called. Part of the clones is missing from these tables; in studies checked, under half for an unresolved V gene and the rest for unknown reasons. The sample table contains approximately 70,000 clones; only one count was recorded for 75% to 95% of them. Approximately 28% of the sample belongs to the ten largest clones. Input material: CD8+ T cells sorted from blood. These receptors came from a human donor in good health.

This chain connects TRBV6-5 to TRBJ2-7; no clear D gene. The germline gives CDR1 MNHEY, CDR2 SVGAGI. V lost 0 bases and J lost 4, with 10 bases in between. This CDR3 has 14 amino acids. The CDR3 loop is CASSYSPAFYEQYF. As DNA, the CDR3 is TGTGCCAGCAGTTACTCCCCGGCTTTTTACGAGCAGTACTTC.

The J gene is TRBJ2-2, the V gene TRBV27; tentatively, D is TRBD2 (5 bases). The CDR3 is 14 residues long. Germline-derived CDR1 and CDR2 are MNHEY and SMNVEV (reference sequence). V lost 3 bases and J lost 6, with 11 bases in between. The CDR3 nucleotides are TGTGCCAGCAGTTTTTTTTCGGGGTCCGGGGAGCTGTTTTTT. Protein sequence: CASSFFSGSGELFF.

The chain combines TRBV4-2 with TRBJ1-1; a possible D gene is TRBD1 (5 bases). Trimming removed 5 bases from V and 5 bases from J, with 21 bases in between. This CDR3 spans 16 amino acids. Germline CDR1 reads LGHNA; CDR2 reads YNFKEQ. The CDR3 is CASSFNTLDRGTEAFF. The CDR3 bases are TGTGCCAGCAGCTTCAACACCTTAGACAGAGGGACTGAAGCTTTCTTT.

The chain joins TRBV27 to TRBJ1-2; TRBD1 matches 8 bases. This CDR3 spans 13 amino acids. Germline V gene sequence: CDR1 MNHEY, CDR2 SMNVEV (reference sequence). Trimming cost V 6 bases and J 3 bases; bases outside gene matches: 3. The CDR3 protein is CASRLGQDYGYTF. CDR3 nucleotide sequence: TGTGCCAGCAGACTGGGACAGGACTATGGCTACACCTTC.

The CDR3 bases are TGTGCTAGTGGTTTAATGGGCTCCTACGAGCAGTACTTC. Its translation is CASGLMGSYEQYF. V and J are TRBV12-5 and TRBJ2-5; D gene unclear. The DNA end favors TRBJ2-7, so the J call may be wrong. The CDR3 sequence is 13 residues long. Germline loops: CDR1 LGHNT, CDR2 FRNRAP.

The gene calls are TRBV29-1 and TRBJ1-2; D is undetermined. Germline V gives CDR1 SQVTM, CDR2 ANQGSEA. The CDR3 is 12 amino acids. The V and J ends lost 3 bases and 2 bases respectively, with 7 bases between them. This CDR3 reads CSVEAGNYGYTF. The CDR3 nucleotides are TGCAGCGTTGAGGCAGGAAACTATGGCTACACCTTC.

The gene calls are TRBV15 and TRBJ2-6; possibly TRBD1 for D (5 bases). The germline V and J ends were trimmed by 3 bases and 14 bases, with 14 bases remaining between them. The germline gives CDR1 LNHNV, CDR2 YYDKDF (reference sequence). The CDR3 sequence is 13 residues long. The CDR3 DNA reads as TGTGCCACCAGCAGCACGGCAGGGCCTATCCTGACTTTC. This translates into CATSSTAGPILTF.

This chain uses TRBV11-1 with TRBJ2-1, with 7 bases that match TRBD2. Germline lookup yields CDR1 SGHAT and CDR2 FQDESV (reference sequence). This CDR3 region has 12 residues. V lost 5 bases to trimming and J lost 8 bases; unmatched junction nucleotides: 3. This CDR3 reads CASSPAGYEQFF. The CDR3 DNA sequence: TGTGCCAGCAGCCCAGCGGGATATGAGCAGTTCTTC.

The rearrangement links TRBV2 to TRBJ2-1; no clear D gene. V was cut by 0 bases and J by 8 bases, with 26 bases left in between. CDR1 is SNHLY and CDR2 is FYNNEI in the germline V gene. The length of the CDR3 is 19 residues. CDR3 sequence reads: CASSEAMLDGVITSHEQFF. The CDR3 coding sequence is TGTGCCAGCAGTGAAGCGATGTTAGACGGAGTGATCACCTCCCATGAGCAGTTCTTC.

The chain is built from TRBV25-1 and TRBJ1-2, with D possibly TRBD1 on 5 matching bases. Germline CDR1 and CDR2: MGHDK and SYGVNS. V dropped 4 bases and J dropped 2 bases, with 8 bases sitting between them. CDR3 size: 13 residues. The CDR3 DNA reads TGTGCCAGCAGTGCGGGGGGGAACTATGGCTACACCTTC. Amino acids: CASSAGGNYGYTF.

The CDR3 sequence: CASSFPEGGRTDTQYF. The CDR3 DNA reads as TGTGCCAGCAGCTTTCCAGAGGGAGGCCGCACAGATACGCAGTATTTT. The gene calls are TRBV11-2 and TRBJ2-3; perhaps TRBD2 as D (6 bases). The CDR3 runs 16 residues. V lost 3 bases and J lost 1, with 14 bases in between. Germline CDR1 reads SGHAT; CDR2 reads FQNNGV.

V usage is TRBV27 and J usage is TRBJ2-5, with 8 nucleotides matching TRBD1. The CDR3 loop spans 15 amino acids. J gave up 4 bases and V 4 bases, and 8 bases lay outside the gene matches. CDR1 and CDR2 (germline): MNHEY, SMNVEV (reference sequence). DNA for the CDR3: TGTGCCAGCAGTTGGGGGACAGGTTTGAGAGAGACCCAGTACTTC. It yields the protein CASSWGTGLRETQYF.

The J gene is TRBJ2-3, the V gene TRBV6-6; no clear D. The CDR3 contains 16 residues. Trimming took 4 bases from V and 0 from J, leaving 14 bases between them. The germline CDR1 and CDR2 sequences are MNHNY and SVGAGI (reference sequence). The CDR3 reads CASSFSRLTSTDTQYF. CDR3 nucleotide sequence: TGTGCCAGCAGTTTTTCGCGGTTGACTAGCACAGATACGCAGTATTTT.

V gene TRBV19 combines with J gene TRBJ1-1, with 9 bases identical to TRBD1. Looked up from germline, CDR1 is LNHDA and CDR2 is SQIVND (reference sequence). This CDR3 is 14 amino acids long. V was clipped by 3 bases and J by 4 bases; unmatched bases: 3. The CDR3 nucleotides read TGTGCCAGTAGTATCGGGGGACAGGGCACTGAAGCTTTCTTT. Translating it yields CASSIGGQGTEAFF.

The gene calls are TRBV5-1 and TRBJ1-1, with D possibly matching TRBD1 (5 bases). V was pared by 5 bases and J by 0 bases, with 8 bases between. The CDR3 loop spans 13 amino acids. Germline CDR1 is SGHRS and CDR2 is YFSETQ. CDR3 in DNA: TGCGCCAGCAGGACAGAGTTGAACACTGAAGCTTTCTTT. It translates to CASRTELNTEAFF.

The chain's CDR3 is CASSRTTGTEQYF. In DNA form, the CDR3 reads TGTGCCAGCAGCCGGACGACAGGGACCGAGCAGTACTTC. The chain couples TRBV5-6 to TRBJ2-7; 7 bases fit TRBD1. Germline V gene sequence: CDR1 SGHDT, CDR2 YYEEEE. There are 13 residues in the CDR3. The V segment lost 4 bases and the J segment 6 bases; nucleotides outside the gene matches: 7.